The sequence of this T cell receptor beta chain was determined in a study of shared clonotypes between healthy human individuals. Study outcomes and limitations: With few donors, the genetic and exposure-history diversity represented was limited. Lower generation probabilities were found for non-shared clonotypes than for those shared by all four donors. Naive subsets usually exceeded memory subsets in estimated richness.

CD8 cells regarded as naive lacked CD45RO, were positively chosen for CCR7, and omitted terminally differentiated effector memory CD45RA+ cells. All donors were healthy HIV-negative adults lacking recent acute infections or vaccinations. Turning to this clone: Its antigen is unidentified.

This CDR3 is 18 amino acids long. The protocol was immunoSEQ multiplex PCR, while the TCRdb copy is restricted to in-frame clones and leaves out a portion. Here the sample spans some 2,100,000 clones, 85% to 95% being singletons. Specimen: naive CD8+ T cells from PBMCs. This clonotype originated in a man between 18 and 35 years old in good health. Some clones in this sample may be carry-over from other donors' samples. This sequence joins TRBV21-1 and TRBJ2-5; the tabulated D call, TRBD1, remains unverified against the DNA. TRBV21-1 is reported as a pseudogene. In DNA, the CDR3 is TGTGCCAGCAGCAAATATGATCGGACAGATTGGTACCAAGAGACCCAGTACTTC. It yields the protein CASSKYDRTDWYQETQYF.